The 2 T cell receptor beta chains below all came from one sample that was sequenced in a study of tumor-infiltrating lymphocytes in primary liver carcinoma. The authors made TCR beta cDNA from about 500 ng total RNA with a constant-region primer. Library construction for TCR beta comprised three nested multiplex PCR rounds performed with slightly modified ARM-PCR. Rounds one and two of PCR, each of roughly 11 cycles, were primed with TRBV1-TRBV30 forward primers and a C-beta reverse primer. TCRdb re-derived calls from the multiplex PCR reads in MiXCR, one entry per CDR3 protein. The profile covers approximately 99,000 distinct CDR3 sequences, with approximately 68% appearing a single time and 9% to 10% taken by the ten largest. Extraction of RNA together with DNA used about 20-34 mg of unsorted bulk tissue. Sequences were obtained from liver tumor tissue from sampling region 5. The subset was: tumor region T5, tumor centre. The receptor source for this set is a woman in her sixties with primary liver carcinoma and hepatitis B virus infection.

This clonotype is a singleton in its sample. The CDR3 does not close with the conserved phenylalanine or tryptophan, likely indicating a read error. The chain links TRBV28 to TRBJ1-2, with a tentative D call TRBD1 (5 bases). From germline, CDR1 is MDHEN and CDR2 SYDVKM. The CDR3 sequence is 16 residues long. CDR3 amino acids: CARSSPGEGRGYGYTL. Written as DNA, the CDR3 is TGTGCCAGAAGTTCCCCGGGAGAGGGGAGAGGGTATGGCTACACCCTC.

About this clonotype itself: One junction end does not reproduce the germline sequence, and a read error may be involved. The chain is built from TRBV5-5 and TRBJ2-3, with TRBD2 as a possible D gene (6 bases). The CDR3 consists of 16 residues. Germline assignment: CDR1 SGHKS and CDR2 YYEKEE (reference sequence). CDR3 sequence (DNA): TGTGCCAGCGGCTTGGGCGTTACGGGAGTGGCCGATACGCAGTATTTT. Its protein is CASGLGVTGVADTQYF.